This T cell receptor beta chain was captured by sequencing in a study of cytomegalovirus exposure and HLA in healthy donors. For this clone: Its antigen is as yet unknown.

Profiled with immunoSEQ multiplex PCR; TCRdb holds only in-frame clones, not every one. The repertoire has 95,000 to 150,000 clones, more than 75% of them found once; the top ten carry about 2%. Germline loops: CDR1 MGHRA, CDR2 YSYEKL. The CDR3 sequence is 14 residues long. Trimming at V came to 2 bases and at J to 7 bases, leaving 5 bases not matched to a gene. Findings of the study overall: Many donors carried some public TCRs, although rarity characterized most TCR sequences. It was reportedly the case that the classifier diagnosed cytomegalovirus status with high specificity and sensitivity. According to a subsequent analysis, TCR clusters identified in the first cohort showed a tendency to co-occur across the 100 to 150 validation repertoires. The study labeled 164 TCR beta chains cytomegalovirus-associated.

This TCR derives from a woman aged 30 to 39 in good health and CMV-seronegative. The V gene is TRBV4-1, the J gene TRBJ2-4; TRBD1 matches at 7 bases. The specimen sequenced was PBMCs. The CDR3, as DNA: TGCGCCAGCAGCCAACCGGGACAGAGGAACATTCAGTACTTC. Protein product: CASSQPGQRNIQYF.